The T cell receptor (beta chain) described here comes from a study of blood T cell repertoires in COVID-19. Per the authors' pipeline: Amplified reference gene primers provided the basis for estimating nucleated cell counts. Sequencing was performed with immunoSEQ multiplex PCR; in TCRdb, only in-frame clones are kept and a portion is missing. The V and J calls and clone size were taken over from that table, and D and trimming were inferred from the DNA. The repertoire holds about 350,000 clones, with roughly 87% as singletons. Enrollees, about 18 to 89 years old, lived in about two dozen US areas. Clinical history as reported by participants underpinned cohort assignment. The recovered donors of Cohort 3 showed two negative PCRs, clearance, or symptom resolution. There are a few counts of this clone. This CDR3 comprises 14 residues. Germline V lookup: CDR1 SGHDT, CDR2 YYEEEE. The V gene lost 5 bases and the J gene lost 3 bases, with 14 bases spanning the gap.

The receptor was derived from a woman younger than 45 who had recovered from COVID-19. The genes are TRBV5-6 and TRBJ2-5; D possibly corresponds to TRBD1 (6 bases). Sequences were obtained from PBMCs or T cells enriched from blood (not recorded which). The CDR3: CASRYQGLEETQYF. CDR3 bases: TGTGCCAGCAGATACCAGGGGCTAGAAGAGACCCAGTACTTC.